These 26 T cell receptor beta chains came from one sample sequenced in a study of shared clonotypes between healthy human individuals. Here immunoSEQ multiplex PCR was the method, and the copy in TCRdb shows in-frame clones only, minus some. The sample holds nearly 1,000,000 clones; approximately 76% are singletons and the top ten take roughly 1.5%. Input material: memory CD4+ T cells sorted from blood. Documented subset: CD45RA-negative fraction. Receptors originate from a man aged 18 to 30 in good health.

Only a few counts were recorded for this clone. V is TRBV10-3 and J is TRBJ1-1; TRBD1 aligns across 9 bases. The CDR3 runs 17 residues. CDR1 ENHRY and CDR2 SYGVKD come from the germline V gene. With V trimmed by 0 bases and J by 4 bases, 9 bases remained unmatched. CDR3 DNA: TGTGCCATCAGTGAGTCGTTGGGGACAGGGTTCGGCACTGAAGCTTTCTTT. It yields the protein CAISESLGTGFGTEAFF.

This clone was observed a single time. V gene TRBV5-1 combines with J gene TRBJ2-2; 7 nucleotides match TRBD1. The CDR3 is made up of 14 amino acids. Germline loops: CDR1 SGHRS, CDR2 YFSETQ. V shed 3 bases and J 7 bases; nucleotides not matched to a gene: 6. The CDR3 here is CASSSTGQGGELFF. CDR3 sequence (DNA): TGCGCCAGCAGCTCGACAGGGCAGGGCGGGGAGCTGTTTTTT.

This clone came up many times. This chain joins TRBV14 and TRBJ2-5; 10 bases align to TRBD2. CDR1 and CDR2 from the germline V gene are SGHDN and FVKESK. V shed 1 base, J shed 4 bases, and the junction held 6 bases outside the gene matches. The CDR3 is made up of 16 amino acids. The CDR3 protein is CASSQVPLAGTETQYF. CDR3 sequence (DNA): TGTGCCAGCAGCCAAGTACCACTAGCGGGGACAGAGACCCAGTACTTC.

This clone was seen only once. The chain couples TRBV28 to TRBJ1-4, with D unresolved. Trimming removed 4 bases at V and 11 bases at J, with 17 bases between. The CDR3 totals 14 residues. Per the germline V gene, CDR1 is MDHEN and CDR2 is SYDVKM. The CDR3 reads CASSSDGPNGKLFF. Written as DNA, the CDR3 is TGTGCCAGCAGTTCCGACGGCCCGAATGGGAAACTGTTTTTT.

The chain joins TRBV4-3 to TRBJ2-1, with TRBD2 matching 9 bases. Germline V gene lookup returns CDR1 LGHNA and CDR2 YSLEER. This CDR3 has 15 amino acids. J gave up 4 bases and V 4 bases, and 5 bases lay outside the gene matches. CDR3 in DNA: TGCGCCAGCAGCCTTAGACTAGCGGATTACAATGAGCAGTTCTTC. Its translation is CASSLRLADYNEQFF.

The chain recombines TRBV10-2 with TRBJ2-5, with 8 bases that match TRBD2. CDR3 size: 15 residues. CDR1 and CDR2 from the germline V gene are WSHSY and SAAADI. With V trimmed by 2 bases and J by 2 bases, 4 bases remained unmatched. The CDR3 coding sequence is TGCGCCAGCAGTGAGAAGCGGGGGCAACAAGAGACCCAGTACTTC. Protein product: CASSEKRGQQETQYF.

The V gene is TRBV4-1, the J gene TRBJ1-4, with TRBD1 identical over 10 bases. CDR1 is MGHRA, CDR2 YSYEKL, per germline. This CDR3 region has 14 residues. V was clipped by 1 base and J by 12 bases; unmatched bases: 5. The DNA for the CDR3 is TGCGCCAGCAGCCAAGGGGACAGGGGCCTTGAACTGTTTTTT. This encodes CASSQGDRGLELFF.

The V and J genes are TRBV2 and TRBJ1-4; no reliable D call. CDR3 length equals 14 residues. V was cut by 7 bases and J by 8 bases, with 17 bases left in between. The germline V gene encodes CDR1 SNHLY and CDR2 FYNNEI. The CDR3 loop reads CASIEGGTSEKLFF. Here the CDR3 DNA reads TGTGCCAGCATCGAGGGAGGAACTAGCGAAAAACTGTTTTTT.

The chain is built from TRBV6-1 and TRBJ2-7, with D perhaps given as TRBD1 or TRBD2 (5 bases each). Germline V gene sequence: CDR1 MNHNS, CDR2 SASEGT. The CDR3 is 11 residues long. The V end lost 6 bases, the J end lost 6 bases, and 9 bases lay between the germline ends. CDR3 residues: CASRRDAEQYF. In DNA form, the CDR3 reads TGTGCCAGCAGGAGGGACGCCGAGCAGTACTTC.

The chain uses TRBV29-1 and TRBJ2-7; D is possibly TRBD2 (6 bases). V dropped 4 bases and J dropped 0 bases, with 13 bases sitting between them. Germline values: CDR1 SQVTM, CDR2 ANQGSEA. The CDR3 is made up of 14 amino acids. The CDR3 nucleotides are TGCAGCGTTGTGGGGGGTATAACCTCCTACGAGCAGTACTTC. It is translated as CSVVGGITSYEQYF.

This clone was counted ten times or more. V and J are TRBV6-1 and TRBJ2-1, with 16 bases identical to TRBD2. Germline V lookup: CDR1 MNHNS, CDR2 SASEGT. The junction had 5 bases not matched to a gene; V was cut back by 6 bases and J by 12 bases. The CDR3 runs 14 residues. The CDR3 spells CASRGTSGRAGQFF. The CDR3 DNA reads TGTGCCAGCAGGGGGACTAGCGGGAGGGCAGGGCAGTTCTTC.

This clone was seen once. The V and J genes are TRBV10-3 and TRBJ2-5; 7 nucleotides match TRBD2. CDR1 ENHRY and CDR2 SYGVKD come from the germline V gene. This CDR3 spans 15 amino acids. J was trimmed by 3 bases and V by 3 bases; bases with no gene match: 7. CDR3 DNA sequence: TGTGCCATCAGTGAAAGATGGGGAGGGGAAGAGACCCAGTACTTC. Amino acid sequence: CAISERWGGEETQYF.

The V call is TRBV25-1, the J call TRBJ2-5; D unclear. V lost 7 bases to trimming and J lost 3 bases, with 12 bases between them. The CDR3 sequence is 13 residues long. The germline gives CDR1 MGHDK, CDR2 SYGVNS. The CDR3 DNA sequence: TGTGCCAGCAACTCCGGGCGCAAAGAGACCCAGTACTTC. Translated: CASNSGRKETQYF.

The chain links TRBV5-1 to TRBJ2-7; no clear D gene. The CDR3 sequence is 12 residues long. The germline gives CDR1 SGHRS, CDR2 YFSETQ. With 4 bases removed from V and 6 bases from J, the gap between germline ends came to 11 bases. As DNA, the CDR3 is TGCGCCAGCAGCCCACCCGGACGCGAGCAGTACTTC. This sequence encodes CASSPPGREQYF.

Turning to this clone: Other DNA sequences in this sample translate to the same CDR3. The CDR3 DNA reads as TGTGCCAGCAGCTTGGGCGGGAGGGCCATCAATGAGCAGTTCTTC. Protein product: CASSLGGRAINEQFF. The V and J genes are TRBV13 and TRBJ2-1; 9 nucleotides match TRBD2. V was clipped by 3 bases and J by 6 bases; unmatched bases: 6. CDR1 is PRHDT, CDR2 FYEKMQ, per germline (reference sequence). This CDR3 spans 15 amino acids.

Only a few counts were recorded for this clone. The chain links TRBV7-9 to TRBJ2-1; 8 bases agree with TRBD2. This CDR3 comprises 15 residues. Germline values: CDR1 SEHNR, CDR2 FQNEAQ (reference sequence). J was trimmed by 0 bases and V by 5 bases; bases with no gene match: 3. The CDR3 spells CASSPTSGSYNEQFF. The CDR3 bases are TGTGCCAGCAGCCCCACTAGCGGCTCCTACAATGAGCAGTTCTTC.

This clone was observed once. The chain combines TRBV6-5 with TRBJ2-7; 7 positions agree with TRBD2. This CDR3 has 14 residues. The J segment lost 2 bases and the V segment lost 2 bases, leaving 3 bases of the junction unmatched. The germline V gene has CDR1 MNHEY and CDR2 SVGAGI. The CDR3 DNA follows: TGTGCCAGCAGTTACAGGGAGGGGACCTACGAGCAGTACTTC. Translated, it gives CASSYREGTYEQYF.

The rearrangement links TRBV5-5 to TRBJ2-7; 12 nucleotides match TRBD1. Germline CDR1 reads SGHKS; CDR2 reads YYEKEE (reference sequence). The CDR3 contains 16 residues. V was pared by 3 bases and J by 3 bases, with 7 bases of the junction left unmatched. The CDR3 is CASSSGGTGGFYEQYF. DNA of the CDR3: TGTGCCAGCAGCTCGGGAGGGACAGGGGGCTTCTACGAGCAGTACTTC.

The genes are TRBV4-3 and TRBJ2-1; TRBD2 agrees at 9 bases. The V gene's germline CDR1 is LGHNA and CDR2 YSLEER. The CDR3 totals 16 residues. Trimming took 4 bases from V and 7 from J; bases not matched to a gene: 11. Written as DNA, the CDR3 is TGCGCCAGCAGCCGGTTAGCGGGAGTTCCGGAAAATGAGCAGTTCTTC. This codes for CASSRLAGVPENEQFF.

The CDR3 spells CASSQAAGETQYF. The CDR3 nucleotides read TGCGCCAGCAGCCAGGCTGCCGGGGAGACCCAGTACTTC. This rearrangement joins TRBV4-1 to TRBJ2-5; D is uncertain. The CDR3 is made up of 13 amino acids. Between the trimmed V and J ends, which lost 3 bases and 5 bases, there was a span of 10 bases. In germline, CDR1 is MGHRA, CDR2 YSYEKL.

The chain combines TRBV11-2 with TRBJ2-5; D possibly corresponds to TRBD1 (6 bases). The CDR3 has 15 amino acids. CDR1 and CDR2 (germline): SGHAT, FQNNGV. Trimming left V 6 bases short and J 3 bases short, with 17 bases between. The CDR3 here is CASRPPGHRKETQYF. The CDR3, as DNA: TGTGCCAGCAGGCCCCCGGGACACCGTAAAGAGACCCAGTACTTC.

As for this clone: The sample holds other DNA sequences that translate to the same CDR3. This chain uses TRBV7-9 with TRBJ2-5; no firm D call. The V gene's germline CDR1 is SEHNR and CDR2 FQNEAQ (reference sequence). The CDR3 is 12 residues long. Trimming removed 5 bases at V and 0 bases at J, with 4 bases between. CDR3 in DNA: TGTGCCAGCAGCCGGAACCAAGAGACCCAGTACTTC. Its translation: CASSRNQETQYF.

This chain joins TRBV19 and TRBJ1-6, with 9 bases matching TRBD1. Germline-derived CDR1 and CDR2 are LNHDA and SQIVND (reference sequence). Trimming cost V 8 bases and J 7 bases; bases outside gene matches: 6. The CDR3 has 14 amino acids. Here the CDR3 reads CASGLQGANSPLHF. The CDR3 nucleotides read TGTGCCAGTGGATTACAGGGGGCAAATTCACCCCTCCACTTT.

The rearrangement links TRBV30 to TRBJ1-2; weak D call: TRBD1 (5 bases). The CDR3 is 14 amino acids. Germline V lookup: CDR1 GTSNPN, CDR2 SVGIG (reference sequence). V gave up 3 bases and J gave up 4 bases, with 15 bases separating them. The CDR3 is CAWSPPGGAYGYTF. CDR3 DNA: TGTGCCTGGAGCCCCCCGGGCGGGGCCTATGGCTACACCTTC. The whole variable domain, filled in from reference TRBV30 and TRBJ1-2, reads SQTIHQWPATLVQPVGSPLSLECTVEGTSNPNLYWYRQAAGRGLQLLFYSVGIGQISSEVPQNLSASRPQDRQFILSSKKLLLSDSGFYLCAWSPPGGAYGYTFGSGTRLTVV.

The chain combines TRBV14 with TRBJ2-2; 7 bases agree with TRBD1. CDR3 length equals 14 residues. The trim removed 4 bases at V and 5 bases at J, leaving 4 bases unmatched. From germline, CDR1 is SGHDN and CDR2 FVKESK. The CDR3 here is CASSLRQGTGELFF. The CDR3 nucleotides read TGTGCCAGCAGCCTACGACAGGGAACCGGGGAGCTGTTTTTT.

The rearrangement links TRBV4-1 to TRBJ2-1, with TRBD2 as a possible D gene (5 bases). The CDR3 spans 16 residues. Trimming shortened V by 8 bases and J by 3 bases, and 20 bases separated the two germline ends. Germline assignment: CDR1 MGHRA and CDR2 YSYEKL. As DNA, the CDR3 is TGCGCCAGCGGCGACATGGGCCGGGATGGCTACAATGAGCAGTTCTTC. It is translated as CASGDMGRDGYNEQFF.